A single sample is the source of the 13 T cell receptor beta chains below, sequenced in a study of a mutant IDH1 vaccine in newly diagnosed glioma. Generated by immunoSEQ multiplex PCR, the TCRdb table keeps only in-frame clones and is missing some. The sample has under 150,000 clones; about 90% are singletons. Time point noted: week 11, during vaccination. In every dose of vaccine, 300 ug of mutant IDH1 20-mer peptide was given alongside topical imiquimod. No cognate antigen is known for these TCRs. The sequencing used PBMCs, collected from a glioma patient whose treatment included an IDH1 peptide vaccine. Receptors were obtained from a woman aged 45 to 65 with glioma.

V is TRBV5-1 and J is TRBJ2-7; either TRBD1 or TRBD2 may supply D (5 bases each). The CDR3 covers 15 residues. V was trimmed by 1 base and J by 5 bases, leaving 16 bases between them. Germline V lookup: CDR1 SGHRS, CDR2 YFSETQ. The CDR3 DNA reads as TGCGCCAGCAGCTTGAGTCCCGGGGACGGGGACGAGCAGTACTTC. Amino acids: CASSLSPGDGDEQYF. Looking up the rest from reference TRBV5-1 and TRBJ2-7 gives the full variable domain: KAGVTQTPRYLIKTRGQQVTLSCSPISGHRSVSWYQQTPGQGLQFLFEYFSETQRNKGNFPGRFSGRQFSNSRSEMNVSTLELGDSALYLCASSLSPGDGDEQYFGPGTRLTVT.

The chain joins TRBV7-6 to TRBJ2-1, with 14 bases that match TRBD2. V gave up 5 bases and J gave up 4 bases; unmatched junction bases: 13. Looked up from germline, CDR1 is SGHVS and CDR2 is FNYEAQ. This CDR3 has 19 amino acids. The CDR3 region has the DNA TGTGCCAGCAGCCATAAATGGACTAGCGGGAGGCTAGGGTACAATGAGCAGTTCTTC. Translation gives CASSHKWTSGRLGYNEQFF.

This chain links TRBV10-3 with TRBJ2-7; 8 nucleotides line up with TRBD2. The V gene end was trimmed by 4 bases and the J gene end by 3 bases; junction bases not matched to a gene: 5. The CDR3 has 14 amino acids. Looked up from germline, CDR1 is ENHRY and CDR2 is SYGVKD. The CDR3 DNA follows: TGTGCCATCAGTGGGAAGCGGGAGAGCTACGAGCAGTACTTC. Residues: CAISGKRESYEQYF.

This clone has just one count. The V and J genes are TRBV18 and TRBJ1-1; D is unclear. V lost 3 bases and J 2 bases, leaving 7 bases between the germline ends. The germline V gene encodes CDR1 KGHSH and CDR2 LQKENI. This CDR3 comprises 13 residues. In nucleotides, the CDR3 is TGTGCCAGCTCACCGACACTTAACACTGAAGCTTTCTTT. It specifies CASSPTLNTEAFF.

The J gene is TRBJ2-1, the V gene TRBV7-2, with D possibly being TRBD1 (6 bases). Trimming took 5 bases from V and 8 from J, leaving 16 bases between them. In germline, CDR1 is SGHTA, CDR2 FQGNSA. CDR3 length equals 14 residues. DNA of the CDR3: TGTGCCAGCAGCCCAGCGCGGACAGTGGATGAGCAGTTCTTC. Its translation is CASSPARTVDEQFF.

This clone was seen more than once but under ten times. As DNA, the CDR3 is TGCAGCGTTGTAGGACAGACGAACACTGAAGCTTTCTTT. It translates to CSVVGQTNTEAFF. The chain is built from TRBV29-1 and TRBJ1-1, with a weak D call TRBD1 (6 bases). Deletions cut 4 bases from V and 1 base from J, with 10 bases between. Germline V gives CDR1 SQVTM, CDR2 ANQGSEA. The CDR3 has 13 residues.

J is TRBJ2-7 and V is TRBV30, with 10 bases identical to TRBD2. The CDR3 extends over 11 amino acids. Germline V lookup: CDR1 GTSNPN, CDR2 SVGIG (reference sequence). V lost 4 bases and J lost 12; bases outside the gene matches: 6. The CDR3 loop reads CAWKYSGRWYF. CDR3 nucleotide sequence: TGTGCCTGGAAATATAGCGGGAGGTGGTACTTC. The variable domain in full, with the rest retrieved from reference TRBV30 and TRBJ2-7, is SQTIHQWPATLVQPVGSPLSLECTVEGTSNPNLYWYRQAAGRGLQLLFYSVGIGQISSEVPQNLSASRPQDRQFILSSKKLLLSDSGFYLCAWKYSGRWYFGPGTRLTVT.

J is TRBJ2-5 and V is TRBV11-1; TRBD1 might be the D (7 bases). The CDR3 is made up of 14 amino acids. V lost 3 bases, J lost 5 bases, and 13 bases lay in between. CDR1 and CDR2 from the germline V gene are SGHAT and FQDESV (reference sequence). Here the CDR3 reads CASSFGGGAETQYF. The CDR3 DNA reads as TGTGCCAGCAGCTTTGGAGGGGGCGCGGAGACCCAGTACTTC.

This clone was seen a few times. The chain has TRBV7-9 and TRBJ1-1; D remains ambiguous. CDR1 is SEHNR and CDR2 is FQNEAQ in the germline V gene (reference sequence). Trimming left V 5 bases short and J 3 bases short, with 13 bases between. The CDR3 sequence is 14 residues long. The CDR3 loop reads CASSGSWADTEAFF. CDR3 DNA: TGTGCCAGCAGCGGGTCCTGGGCGGACACTGAAGCTTTCTTT.

The chain carries TRBV9 and TRBJ1-2; no clear D gene. This CDR3 is built from 12 residues. The V end was cut by 4 bases, the J end by 7 bases, with 11 bases between. The V gene's germline CDR1 is SGDLS and CDR2 YYNGEE. The CDR3 nucleotides are TGTGCCAGCAGCAGCGGGCCGCGTGGCTACACCTTC. This encodes CASSSGPRGYTF.

The rearrangement joins TRBV5-1 to TRBJ2-5; a weak D match, TRBD1 (6 bases). V was pared by 1 base and J by 5 bases, with 18 bases between. Germline V lookup: CDR1 SGHRS, CDR2 YFSETQ. CDR3 size: 16 residues. CDR3 in DNA: TGCGCCAGCAGCTTGTTCGCACAGGGAAGAATGGAGACCCAGTACTTC. Encoded protein: CASSLFAQGRMETQYF.

The J gene is TRBJ1-6, the V gene TRBV7-9, with TRBD1 matching over 10 bases. This CDR3 region has 18 residues. Looked up from germline, CDR1 is SEHNR and CDR2 is FQNEAQ (reference sequence). Germline trimming cut 8 bases from V and 3 bases from J; bases unmatched to any gene: 13. Written as DNA, the CDR3 is TGTGCCAGCGCTCAACCGGGACAGGGGACCAACTATAATTCACCCCTCCACTTT. Translation: CASAQPGQGTNYNSPLHF. Filled out from reference TRBV7-9 and TRBJ1-6, the complete variable domain reads DTGVSQNPRHKITKRGQNVTFRCDPISEHNRLYWYRQTLGQGPEFLTYFQNEAQLEKSRLLSDRFSAERPKGSFSTLEIQRTEQGDSAMYLCASAQPGQGTNYNSPLHFGNGTRLTVT.

The genes are TRBV27 and TRBJ2-7; 8 nucleotides agree with TRBD1. Germline assignment: CDR1 MNHEY and CDR2 SMNVEV (reference sequence). CDR3 length equals 14 residues. V lost 2 bases, J lost 3 bases, and 3 bases stayed unmatched. In DNA, the CDR3 is TGTGCCAGCAGTTTAAAGGACAGGGTCTACGAGCAGTACTTC. It yields the protein CASSLKDRVYEQYF.